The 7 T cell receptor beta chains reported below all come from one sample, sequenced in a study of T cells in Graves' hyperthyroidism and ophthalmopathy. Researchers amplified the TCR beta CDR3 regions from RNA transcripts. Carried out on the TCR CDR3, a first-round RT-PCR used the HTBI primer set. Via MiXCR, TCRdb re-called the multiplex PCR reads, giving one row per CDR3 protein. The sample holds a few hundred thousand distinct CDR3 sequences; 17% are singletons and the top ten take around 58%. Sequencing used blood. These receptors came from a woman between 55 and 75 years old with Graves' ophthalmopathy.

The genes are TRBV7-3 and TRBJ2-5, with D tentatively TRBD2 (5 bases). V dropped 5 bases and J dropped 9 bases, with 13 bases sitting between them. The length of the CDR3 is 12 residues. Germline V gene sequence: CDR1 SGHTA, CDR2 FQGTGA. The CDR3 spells CASSNPTEAQYF. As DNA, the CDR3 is TGTGCCAGCAGCAACCCCACGGAGGCCCAGTACTTC.

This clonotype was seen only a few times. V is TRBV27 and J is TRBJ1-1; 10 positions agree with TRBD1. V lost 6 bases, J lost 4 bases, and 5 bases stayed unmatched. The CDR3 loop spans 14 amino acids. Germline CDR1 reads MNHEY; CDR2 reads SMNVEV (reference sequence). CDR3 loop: CASRTGGSGTEAFF. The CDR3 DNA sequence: TGTGCCAGCAGGACAGGGGGCTCAGGCACTGAAGCTTTCTTT.

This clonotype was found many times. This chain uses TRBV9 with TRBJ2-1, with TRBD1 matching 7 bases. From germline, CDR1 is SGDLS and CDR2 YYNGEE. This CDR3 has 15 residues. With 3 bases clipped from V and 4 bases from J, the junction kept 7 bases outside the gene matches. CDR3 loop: CASSARQGPYNEQFF. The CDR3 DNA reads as TGTGCCAGCAGCGCCCGACAGGGACCTTACAATGAGCAGTTCTTC.

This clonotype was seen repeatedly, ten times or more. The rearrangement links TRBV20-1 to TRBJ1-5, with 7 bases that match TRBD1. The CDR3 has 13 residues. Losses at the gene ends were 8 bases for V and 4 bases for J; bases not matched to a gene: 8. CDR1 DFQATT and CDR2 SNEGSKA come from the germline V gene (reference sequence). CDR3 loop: CSSPGTANQPQHF. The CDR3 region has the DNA TGCAGTTCCCCCGGGACAGCGAATCAGCCCCAGCATTTT.

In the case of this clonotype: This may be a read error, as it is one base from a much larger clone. The CDR3 DNA reads TGTGCCAGCAGTAATTCGGGACGCGGCCAAGAGACCCAGTACTTC. This gives the protein CASSNSGRGQETQYF. The V and J genes are TRBV6-2 or TRBV6-3 and TRBJ2-5, with D perhaps given as TRBD1 or TRBD2 (5 bases each). Trimming cost V 5 bases and J 1 base, with 14 bases left between them. The CDR3 contains 15 residues. Germline CDR1 reads MNHEY; CDR2 reads SVGEGT.

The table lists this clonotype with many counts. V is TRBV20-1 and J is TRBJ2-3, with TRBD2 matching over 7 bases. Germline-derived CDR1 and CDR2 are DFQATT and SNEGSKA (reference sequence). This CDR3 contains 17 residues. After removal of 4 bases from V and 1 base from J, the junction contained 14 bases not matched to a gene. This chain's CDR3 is CSATAQSGRAGTDTQYF. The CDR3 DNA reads TGCAGTGCTACCGCCCAAAGTGGGAGGGCCGGCACAGATACGCAGTATTTT.

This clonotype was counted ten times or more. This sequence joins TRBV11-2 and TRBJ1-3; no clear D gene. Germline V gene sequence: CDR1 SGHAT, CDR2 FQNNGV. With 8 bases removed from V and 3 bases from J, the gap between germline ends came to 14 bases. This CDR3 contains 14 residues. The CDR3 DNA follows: TGTGCCAGCGATCTGGGGTACGGTGGAAACACCATATATTTT. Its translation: CASDLGYGGNTIYF.